This TCR beta chain was retrieved from a study of regulatory T cells in long-lasting Graves disease. Study-wide results and limits: Between persistent patients, thousands of public clonotypes were shared, exceeding the approximately 940 shared between new patients.

Notes on this clonotype: Antigen unknown.

Researchers made TCR beta libraries by using iRepertoire HTBI primers and running Arm-PCR on CDR3 regions. MiXCR, applied by TCRdb to the multiplex PCR reads, yields one record per CDR3 protein. The sample consists of roughly 400,000 distinct CDR3 sequences, around 20% of them appearing once. Time point indicated: persistent/refractory GD, antithyroid drugs over 5 years with positive TRAb. The TCR library was made from RNA extracted from PBMCs. The CDR3 extends over 15 amino acids. Germline CDR1 reads SGDLS; CDR2 reads YYNGEE. J gave up 3 bases and V 4 bases, and 7 bases lay outside the gene matches. This clonotype originated in a female donor with Graves disease. The rearrangement uses TRBV9 and TRBJ2-7, with 10 nucleotides matching TRBD1. The source was peripheral blood mononuclear cells (PBMCs), collected when the disease was refractory, from a patient treated with antithyroid drugs. The CDR3 is CASSPGTGEIYEQYF. The CDR3 coding sequence is TGTGCCAGCAGCCCCGGGACAGGGGAAATCTACGAGCAGTACTTC. Together with reference TRBV9 and TRBJ2-7, the CDR3 gives the full variable domain: DSGVTQTPKHLITATGQRVTLRCSPRSGDLSVYWYQQSLDQGLQFLIQYYNGEERAKGNILERFSAQQFPDLHSELNLSSLELGDSALYFCASSPGTGEIYEQYFGPGTRLTVT.